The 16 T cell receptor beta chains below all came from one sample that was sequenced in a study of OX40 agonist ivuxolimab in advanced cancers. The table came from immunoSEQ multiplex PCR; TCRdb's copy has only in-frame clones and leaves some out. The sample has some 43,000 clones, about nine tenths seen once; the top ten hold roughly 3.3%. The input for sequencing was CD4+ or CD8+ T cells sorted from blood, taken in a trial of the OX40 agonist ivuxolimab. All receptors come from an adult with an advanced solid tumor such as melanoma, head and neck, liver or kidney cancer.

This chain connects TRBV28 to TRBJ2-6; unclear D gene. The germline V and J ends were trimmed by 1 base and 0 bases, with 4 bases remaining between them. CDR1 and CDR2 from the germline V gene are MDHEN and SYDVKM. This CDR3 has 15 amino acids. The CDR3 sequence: CASSLFGSGANVLTF. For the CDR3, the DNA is TGTGCCAGCAGTTTATTTGGCTCTGGGGCCAACGTCCTGACTTTC.

The CDR3 DNA reads TGTGCCAGCAGCCAAGTAGGCGGGAGGGCCTTCGGCGGGGAGCTGTTTTTT. It encodes CASSQVGGRAFGGELFF. The chain recombines TRBV14 with TRBJ2-2, with 9 bases identical to TRBD2. The CDR3 consists of 17 residues. Germline CDR1 SGHDN, CDR2 FVKESK. Unmatched junction bases numbered 10, after V lost 1 base and J lost 7 bases.

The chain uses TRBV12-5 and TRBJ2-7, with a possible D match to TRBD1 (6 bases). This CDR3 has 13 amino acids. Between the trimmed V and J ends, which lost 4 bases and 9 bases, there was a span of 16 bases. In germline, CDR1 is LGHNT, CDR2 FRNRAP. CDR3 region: CASGSQAGEGQYF. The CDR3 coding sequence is TGTGCTAGTGGTTCACAGGCAGGGGAAGGGCAGTACTTC. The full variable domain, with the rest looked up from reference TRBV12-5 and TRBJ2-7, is DARVTQTPRHKVTEMGQEVTMRCQPILGHNTVFWYRQTMMQGLELLAYFRNRAPLDDSGMPKDRFSAEMPDATLATLKIQPSEPRDSAVYFCASGSQAGEGQYFGPGTRLTVT.

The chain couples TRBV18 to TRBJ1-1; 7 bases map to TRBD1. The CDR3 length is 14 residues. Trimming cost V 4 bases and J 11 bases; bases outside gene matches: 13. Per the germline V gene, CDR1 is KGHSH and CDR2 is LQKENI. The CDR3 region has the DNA TGTGCCAGCTCACTCCGGGACAGACCACATGAGGCTTTCTTT. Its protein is CASSLRDRPHEAFF.

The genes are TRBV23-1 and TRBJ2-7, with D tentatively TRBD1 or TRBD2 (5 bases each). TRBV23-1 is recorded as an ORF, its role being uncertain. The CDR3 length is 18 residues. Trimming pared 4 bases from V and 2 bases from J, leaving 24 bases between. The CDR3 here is CASSPIIPPRDGAYEQYF. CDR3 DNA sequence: TGCGCCAGCAGTCCGATTATCCCCCCCAGGGACGGCGCCTACGAGCAGTACTTC.

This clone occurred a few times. This chain's CDR3 is CASSLDVGREQYF. Written as DNA, the CDR3 is TGTGCCAGCAGCTTAGATGTGGGTCGGGAGCAGTACTTC. V and J are TRBV7-9 and TRBJ2-7, with D unclear. CDR3 size: 13 residues. CDR1 SEHNR and CDR2 FQNEAQ come from the germline V gene (reference sequence). V lost 1 base to trimming and J lost 7 bases, with 11 bases between them.

The CDR3 protein is CASQRSPSTDTQYF. CDR3 DNA: TGTGCCAGCCAGCGGAGCCCTAGCACAGATACGCAGTATTTT. V gene TRBV4-2 combines with J gene TRBJ2-3, with D tentatively TRBD2 (5 bases). The CDR3 totals 14 residues. With 8 bases removed from V and 0 bases from J, the gap between germline ends came to 12 bases. Germline V gives CDR1 LGHNA, CDR2 YNFKEQ.

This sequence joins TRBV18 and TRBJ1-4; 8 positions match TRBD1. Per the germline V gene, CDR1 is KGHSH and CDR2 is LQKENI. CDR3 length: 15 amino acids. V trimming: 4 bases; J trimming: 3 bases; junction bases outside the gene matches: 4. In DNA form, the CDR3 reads TGTGCCAGCTCACTATCACAGGGGGCTAATGAAAAACTGTTTTTT. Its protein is CASSLSQGANEKLFF.

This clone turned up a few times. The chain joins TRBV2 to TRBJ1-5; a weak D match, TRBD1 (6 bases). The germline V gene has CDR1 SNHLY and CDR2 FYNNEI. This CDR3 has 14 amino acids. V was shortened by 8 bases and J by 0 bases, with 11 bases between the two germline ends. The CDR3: CASWDTYSNQPQHF. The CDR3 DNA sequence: TGTGCCAGCTGGGACACCTATAGCAATCAGCCCCAGCATTTT. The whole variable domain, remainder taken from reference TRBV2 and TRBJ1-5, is EPEVTQTPSHQVTQMGQEVILRCVPISNHLYFYWYRQILGQKVEFLVSFYNNEISEKSEIFDDQFSVERPDGSNFTLKIRSTKLEDSAMYFCASWDTYSNQPQHFGDGTRLSIL.

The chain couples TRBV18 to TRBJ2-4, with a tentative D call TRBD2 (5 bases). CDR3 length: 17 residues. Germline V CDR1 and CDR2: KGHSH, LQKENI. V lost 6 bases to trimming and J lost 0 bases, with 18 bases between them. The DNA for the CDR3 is TGTGCCAGCTCTCCCGCCGGGGTCAATGGAGCCAAAAACATTCAGTACTTC. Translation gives CASSPAGVNGAKNIQYF.

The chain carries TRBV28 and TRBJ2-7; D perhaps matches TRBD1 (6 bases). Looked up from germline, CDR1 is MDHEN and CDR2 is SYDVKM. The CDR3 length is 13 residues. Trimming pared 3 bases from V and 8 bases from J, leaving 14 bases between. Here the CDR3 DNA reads TGTGCCAGCAGTTTTCAACAGGGTGTTCAGCAGTACTTC. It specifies CASSFQQGVQQYF.

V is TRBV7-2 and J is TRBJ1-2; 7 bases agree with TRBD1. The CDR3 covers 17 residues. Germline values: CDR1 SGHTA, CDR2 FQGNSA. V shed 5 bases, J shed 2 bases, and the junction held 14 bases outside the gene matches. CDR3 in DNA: TGTGCCAGCAGCCGCGGCGTTACAGGGGAGGGAAACTATGGCTACACCTTC. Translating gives CASSRGVTGEGNYGYTF.

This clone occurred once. Here the CDR3 reads CASSPNPGPGSPLHF. The CDR3 bases are TGTGCCAGCAGCCCGAACCCCGGGCCCGGGTCACCCCTCCACTTT. This rearrangement joins TRBV7-8 to TRBJ1-6; no definite D call. The V end lost 5 bases, the J end lost 10 bases, and 18 bases lay between the germline ends. The length of the CDR3 is 15 residues. CDR1 is SGHVS and CDR2 is FQNEAQ in the germline V gene. Full variable domain (remainder filled in from reference TRBV7-8 and TRBJ1-6): GAGVSQSPRYKVAKRGQDVALRCDPISGHVSLFWYQQALGQGPEFLTYFQNEAQLDKSGLPSDRFFAERPEGSVSTLKIQRTQQEDSAVYLCASSPNPGPGSPLHFGNGTRLTVT.

The CDR3 region is CASAIGRGSPLHF. The CDR3 DNA reads as TGTGCTAGTGCCATCGGTAGGGGGTCACCCCTCCACTTT. The rearrangement uses TRBV12-5 and TRBJ1-6, with D possibly matching TRBD1 (6 bases). The CDR3 contains 13 residues. Germline V gene sequence: CDR1 LGHNT, CDR2 FRNRAP. V dropped 7 bases and J dropped 10 bases, with 14 bases sitting between them.

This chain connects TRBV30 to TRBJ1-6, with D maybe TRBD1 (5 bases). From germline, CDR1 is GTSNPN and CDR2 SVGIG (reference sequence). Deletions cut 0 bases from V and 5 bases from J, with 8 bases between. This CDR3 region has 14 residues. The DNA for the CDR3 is TGTGCCTGGAGTGTAAGCAGGGATAATTCACCCCTCCACTTT. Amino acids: CAWSVSRDNSPLHF. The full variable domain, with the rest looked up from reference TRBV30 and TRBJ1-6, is SQTIHQWPATLVQPVGSPLSLECTVEGTSNPNLYWYRQAAGRGLQLLFYSVGIGQISSEVPQNLSASRPQDRQFILSSKKLLLSDSGFYLCAWSVSRDNSPLHFGNGTRLTVT.

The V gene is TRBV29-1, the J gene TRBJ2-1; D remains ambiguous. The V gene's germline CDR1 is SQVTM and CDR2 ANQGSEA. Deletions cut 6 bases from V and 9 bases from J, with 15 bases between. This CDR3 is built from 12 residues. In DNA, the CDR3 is TGCAGCGTAGCGAGGCCGCCGGGTGAGCAGTTCTTC. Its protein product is CSVARPPGEQFF.